The next 26 T cell receptor beta chains were all read from a single sample in a study of cytomegalovirus exposure and HLA in healthy donors. The PCR ran on 60 Vbeta and 13 Jbeta primers. Sequencing was performed with immunoSEQ multiplex PCR; in TCRdb, only in-frame clones are kept and a portion is missing. The table records approximately 200,000 clones, roughly 84% of them present only once. Material: PBMCs. The receptors were sampled from a boy between 5 and 17 years old in good health and CMV-seronegative.

The chain employs TRBV2 and TRBJ1-1; maybe TRBD1 (6 bases). This CDR3 is built from 16 residues. Trimming left V 6 bases short and J 3 bases short, with 20 bases between. Per germline, CDR1 SNHLY and CDR2 FYNNEI. CDR3 in DNA: TGTGCCAGCAGAAAAAGATCTCAGGGGTCCGACACTGAAGCTTTCTTT. Amino acid sequence: CASRKRSQGSDTEAFF.

J is TRBJ1-1 and V is TRBV29-1; maybe TRBD1 (5 bases). The CDR3 extends over 14 amino acids. The germline V gene has CDR1 SQVTM and CDR2 ANQGSEA. The germline V and J ends were trimmed by 3 bases and 5 bases, with 16 bases remaining between them. The CDR3 DNA sequence: TGCAGCGTTGAGAATAAAGCCAGGGCAACTGAAGCTTTCTTT. As protein: CSVENKARATEAFF.

This chain joins TRBV15 and TRBJ2-7; 10 positions agree with TRBD1. Germline loops: CDR1 LNHNV, CDR2 YYDKDF (reference sequence). Unmatched junction bases numbered 9, after V lost 0 bases and J lost 4 bases. CDR3 length equals 17 residues. The DNA for the CDR3 is TGTGCCACCAGCAGAGATGCCCCGGGACAGGGGAGGTACGAGCAGTACTTC. Residues: CATSRDAPGQGRYEQYF.

This clone has a handful of counts. V is TRBV10-1 and J is TRBJ2-5, with 7 positions matching TRBD2. The CDR3 runs 19 residues. Germline V gene lookup returns CDR1 WNHNN and CDR2 SYGVQD (reference sequence). The junction had 24 bases not matched to a gene; V was cut back by 8 bases and J by 3 bases. The CDR3 loop reads CASPQHLVSLRGSEETQYF. The CDR3 nucleotides are TGCGCCAGCCCCCAACATCTAGTTTCGTTGCGGGGGTCAGAAGAGACCCAGTACTTC.

The chain employs TRBV28 and TRBJ1-2; TRBD1 is a possible D gene (6 bases). The CDR3 runs 13 residues. The V end lost 2 bases, the J end lost 7 bases, and 11 bases lay between the germline ends. Germline V lookup: CDR1 MDHEN, CDR2 SYDVKM. The DNA for the CDR3 is TGTGCCAGCAGTTTACAGGGGAATATTGGCTACACCTTC. It is translated as CASSLQGNIGYTF.

This chain joins TRBV15 and TRBJ2-3; 8 bases match TRBD1. Trimming cost V 0 bases and J 2 bases; bases outside gene matches: 4. This CDR3 spans 16 amino acids. CDR1 is LNHNV and CDR2 is YYDKDF in the germline V gene (reference sequence). CDR3 coding DNA: TGTGCCACCAGCAGAGAGAGGACAGGGTACACAGATACGCAGTATTTT. It encodes CATSRERTGYTDTQYF.

The gene calls are TRBV29-1 and TRBJ2-1, with 7 bases that match TRBD2. The V gene's germline CDR1 is SQVTM and CDR2 ANQGSEA. The V gene end was trimmed by 4 bases and the J gene end by 2 bases; junction bases not matched to a gene: 5. This CDR3 comprises 14 residues. DNA of the CDR3: TGCAGCGTTGGGGGAGGGGTGGCCTACAATGAGCAGTTCTTC. Residues: CSVGGGVAYNEQFF.

This clone was recorded only once. This rearrangement joins TRBV10-1 to TRBJ2-5; TRBD2 matches at 7 bases. Germline V CDR1 and CDR2: WNHNN, SYGVQD (reference sequence). Trimming cost V 5 bases and J 1 base; bases outside gene matches: 16. The CDR3 sequence is 18 residues long. The CDR3, as DNA: TGCGCCAGCAGTAAAACGAGAAGAGAGCGGGAAACCCAAGAGACCCAGTACTTC. This translates into CASSKTRRERETQETQYF.

The chain is built from TRBV27 and TRBJ2-7; 9 bases agree with TRBD2. The CDR3 consists of 17 residues. The germline CDR1 and CDR2 sequences are MNHEY and SMNVEV (reference sequence). V gave up 7 bases and J gave up 4 bases; unmatched junction bases: 17. DNA for the CDR3: TGTGCCAGCACTCATTTCCCCTCGCGGGGGGGCTCTTACGAGCAGTACTTC. This translates into CASTHFPSRGGSYEQYF.

This chain links TRBV4-1 with TRBJ1-1, with D possibly TRBD1 on 5 matching bases. This CDR3 has 15 amino acids. With 0 bases removed from V and 1 base from J, the gap between germline ends came to 9 bases. Germline V gives CDR1 MGHRA, CDR2 YSYEKL. The CDR3 sequence is CASSQEDSQNTEAFF. DNA for the CDR3: TGCGCCAGCAGCCAAGAAGACAGCCAGAACACTGAAGCTTTCTTT.

The genes are TRBV30 and TRBJ1-2; D not resolved. This CDR3 has 12 amino acids. CDR1 GTSNPN and CDR2 SVGIG come from the germline V gene (reference sequence). The V end lost 1 base, the J end lost 2 bases, and 5 bases lay between the germline ends. The CDR3 spells CAWSGTNYGYTF. The CDR3 DNA follows: TGTGCCTGGAGTGGAACAAACTATGGCTACACCTTC.

This chain joins TRBV5-1 and TRBJ2-1; D gene unclear. The germline gives CDR1 SGHRS, CDR2 YFSETQ. V dropped 2 bases and J dropped 9 bases, with 6 bases sitting between them. The CDR3 totals 11 residues. The CDR3 DNA sequence: TGCGCCAGCAGCTTAGCTGGTGAGCAGTTCTTC. As protein: CASSLAGEQFF.

The rearrangement links TRBV19 to TRBJ1-3, with TRBD1 matching over 8 bases. V dropped 6 bases and J dropped 0; count of bases not matched to a gene: 4. Per the germline V gene, CDR1 is LNHDA and CDR2 is SQIVND (reference sequence). This CDR3 has 15 residues. The CDR3: CASSPGTGSGNTIYF. Written as DNA, the CDR3 is TGTGCCAGTAGCCCAGGGACAGGCTCTGGAAACACCATATATTTT.

Worth noting for this clone: At one end, the junction sequence differs from germline, possibly due to a read error. This sequence joins TRBV7-7 and TRBJ2-1; maybe TRBD2 (6 bases). Germline V gene lookup returns CDR1 SSHAT and CDR2 FNYEAQ (reference sequence). The CDR3 sequence is 15 residues long. As DNA, the CDR3 is TGTGCTAGCAGCTTAGTCCCGACTAGTGCCAATGAGCAGTTCTTC. Translation gives CASSLVPTSANEQFF. The whole variable domain, remainder taken from reference TRBV7-7 and TRBJ2-1, is GAGVSQSPRYKVTKRGQDVTLRCDPISSHATLYWYQQALGQGPEFLTYFNYEAQPDKSGLPSDRFSAERPEGSISTLTIQRTEQRDSAMYRCASSLVPTSANEQFFGPGTRLTVL.

The chain joins TRBV6-4 to TRBJ1-1; D might be TRBD1 (6 bases). The CDR3 consists of 15 residues. V was trimmed by 4 bases and J by 0 bases, leaving 12 bases between them. Looked up from germline, CDR1 is MRHNA and CDR2 is SNTAGT. The CDR3: CASSARGDMNTEAFF. Here the CDR3 DNA reads TGTGCCAGCAGTGCACGGGGGGACATGAACACTGAAGCTTTCTTT.

V and J are TRBV14 and TRBJ2-7; D is undetermined. V lost 3 bases to trimming and J lost 4 bases, with 7 bases between them. Germline loops: CDR1 SGHDN, CDR2 FVKESK. The CDR3 length is 12 residues. The CDR3 DNA is TGTGCCAGCAGCCATAGCCTTTACGAGCAGTACTTC. Its translation is CASSHSLYEQYF. The full variable domain, completed using reference TRBV14 and TRBJ2-7, is EAGVTQFPSHSVIEKGQTVTLRCDPISGHDNLYWYRRVMGKEIKFLLHFVKESKQDESGMPNNRFLAERTGGTYSTLKVQPAELEDSGVYFCASSHSLYEQYFGPGTRLTVT.

V is TRBV4-2 and J is TRBJ1-2; D uncertain. Germline V lookup: CDR1 LGHNA, CDR2 YNFKEQ. Between the trimmed V and J ends, which lost 0 bases and 8 bases, there was a span of 13 bases. The CDR3 totals 14 residues. The CDR3 DNA follows: TGTGCCAGCAGCCAAGACCCAGAACTAGGCGGCTACACCTTC. This gives the protein CASSQDPELGGYTF.

The chain carries TRBV6-1 and TRBJ1-5; no definite D call. With 4 bases removed from V and 3 bases from J, the gap between germline ends came to 7 bases. Per germline, CDR1 MNHNS and CDR2 SASEGT. There are 13 residues in the CDR3. The DNA for the CDR3 is TGTGCCAGCAGTGGAGGGTTCAATCAGCCCCAGCATTTT. This codes for CASSGGFNQPQHF.

This chain uses TRBV27 with TRBJ2-1, with D unresolved. This CDR3 has 11 amino acids. Trimming cost V 10 bases and J 8 bases, with 12 bases left between them. Germline lookup yields CDR1 MNHEY and CDR2 SMNVEV (reference sequence). CDR3: CATCVLDEQFF. The CDR3 bases are TGTGCCACCTGCGTCTTAGATGAGCAGTTCTTC.

The chain uses TRBV2 and TRBJ2-7; a possible D gene is TRBD1 (6 bases). CDR1 and CDR2 (germline): SNHLY, FYNNEI. The V gene lost 5 bases and the J gene lost 5 bases, with 13 bases spanning the gap. This CDR3 has 13 residues. The CDR3: CASSLQGSHEQYF. CDR3 nucleotide sequence: TGTGCCAGCAGTTTACAGGGTTCCCACGAGCAGTACTTC.

This sequence joins TRBV27 and TRBJ2-3, with a tentative D call TRBD1 (5 bases). The CDR3 spans 14 residues. The ends were cut back, 5 bases at V and 6 bases at J, with 15 bases in the middle. Germline CDR1 reads MNHEY; CDR2 reads SMNVEV (reference sequence). The CDR3 bases are TGTGCCAGCAGTCCCCGGCAGGGAACTGATACGCAGTATTTT. Translating it yields CASSPRQGTDTQYF.

This chain joins TRBV7-9 and TRBJ2-5; D is possibly TRBD1 (7 bases). CDR3 length: 16 residues. Germline CDR1 and CDR2: SEHNR and FQNEAQ (reference sequence). V lost 0 bases and J 4 bases, leaving 15 bases between the germline ends. DNA of the CDR3: TGTGCCAGCAGCTTAGCGTTGGCAGGGGGAGGAGAGACCCAGTACTTC. The encoded protein is CASSLALAGGGETQYF.

The rearrangement joins TRBV11-2 to TRBJ2-1, with a possible D match to TRBD1 (6 bases). Deletions cut 6 bases from V and 12 bases from J, with 12 bases between. Germline values: CDR1 SGHAT, CDR2 FQNNGV. This CDR3 has 11 amino acids. In DNA, the CDR3 is TGTGCCAGCAGAAGCCTCAGGGGGCAGTTCTTC. Protein product: CASRSLRGQFF.

The CDR3 here is CASIRTRDSDGYTF. The CDR3 DNA reads as TGTGCCAGCATTAGGACGAGGGATTCAGATGGCTACACCTTC. The V and J genes are TRBV6-1 and TRBJ1-2; D is unresolved. The CDR3 sequence is 14 residues long. Germline V CDR1 and CDR2: MNHNS, SASEGT. Trimming left V 7 bases short and J 6 bases short, with 18 bases between.

The chain employs TRBV7-9 and TRBJ1-4; D remains unclear. The CDR3 covers 17 residues. V lost 3 bases to trimming and J lost 0 bases, with 14 bases between them. Germline CDR1 is SEHNR and CDR2 is FQNEAQ (reference sequence). The CDR3 loop is CASSFSLQAATNEKLFF. In DNA, the CDR3 is TGTGCCAGCAGCTTTTCATTGCAGGCCGCAACTAATGAAAAACTGTTTTTT.

The chain employs TRBV14 and TRBJ1-2; D remains unclear. The V gene's germline CDR1 is SGHDN and CDR2 FVKESK. V gave up 1 base and J gave up 6 bases, with 9 bases separating them. The CDR3 extends over 13 amino acids. The CDR3 protein is CASSQVRNNGYTF. CDR3 nucleotides: TGTGCCAGCAGCCAAGTCAGAAACAATGGCTACACCTTC.